This T cell receptor beta chain was sequenced for a study of post-analysis software for immune sequencing data. The overall study: Relapsing-remitting, secondary progressive and progressive-relapsing forms of multiple sclerosis all featured among disease courses.

General study points: By F measure, strong co-clustering occurred among samples prepared in the same batch. In multiple sclerosis, normalized Chao1 diversity was significantly below that of controls. TRBV5-6, TRBV5-1 and TRBV20-1 were among several TRBV segments more frequent in patients than controls.

The CDR3 runs 14 residues. From germline, CDR1 is SGHRS and CDR2 YFSETQ. V lost 2 bases to trimming and J lost 6 bases, with 12 bases between them. The TCR beta cDNA libraries carried unique molecular identifiers. T cells numbering about 0.9 to 11 million yielded cDNA molecules that totaled about 500,000. TCRdb recomputed calls from the PCR reads with MiXCR, one row per CDR3 protein. In the table there are approximately 630,000 distinct CDR3 sequences, around 60% of which are singletons. Notes on this clonotype: Its antigen is unknown.

The specimen was blood. The chain links TRBV5-1 to TRBJ1-5, with D possibly being TRBD1 (6 bases). This clonotype was obtained from a girl aged 2 to 9 with multiple sclerosis. The CDR3 reads CASSFEQGGQPQHF. The CDR3 DNA reads as TGCGCCAGCAGCTTTGAACAGGGTGGTCAGCCCCAGCATTTT.